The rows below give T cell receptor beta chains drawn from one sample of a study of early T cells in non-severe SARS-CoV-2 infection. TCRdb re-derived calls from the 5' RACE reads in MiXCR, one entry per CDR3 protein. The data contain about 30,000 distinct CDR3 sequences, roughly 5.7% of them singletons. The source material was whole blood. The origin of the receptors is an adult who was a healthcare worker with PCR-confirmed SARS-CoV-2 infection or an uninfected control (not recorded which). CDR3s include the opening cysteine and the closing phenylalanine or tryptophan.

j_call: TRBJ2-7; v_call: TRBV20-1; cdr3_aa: CSARDFRGSYEQYF
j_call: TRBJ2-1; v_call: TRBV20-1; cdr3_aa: CSARGLSYGIYEQFF
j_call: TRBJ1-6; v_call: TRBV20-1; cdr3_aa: CSARRINSPLHF
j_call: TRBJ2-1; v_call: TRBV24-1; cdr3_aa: CATSGPGTSGRNEQFF
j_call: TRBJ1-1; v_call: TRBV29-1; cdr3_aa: CSVTRGTGTEAFF
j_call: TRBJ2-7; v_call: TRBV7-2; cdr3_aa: CASSFGGREQYF
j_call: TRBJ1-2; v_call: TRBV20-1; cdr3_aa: CSARHSNYGYTF
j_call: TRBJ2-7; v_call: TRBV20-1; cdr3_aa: CSARDATVFSYEQYF
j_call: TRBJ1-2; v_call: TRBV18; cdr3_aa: CASSPGGGGGYTF
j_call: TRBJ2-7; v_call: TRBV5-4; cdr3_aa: CASSRTLIAGGLGEQYF
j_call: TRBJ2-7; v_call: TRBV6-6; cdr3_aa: CASSRDPYEQYF
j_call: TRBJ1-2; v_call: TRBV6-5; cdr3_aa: CASKTPDYYGYTF
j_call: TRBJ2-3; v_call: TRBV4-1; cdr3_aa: CASSQDRNTDTQYF
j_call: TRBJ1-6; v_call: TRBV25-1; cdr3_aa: CASKGQYNSPLHF
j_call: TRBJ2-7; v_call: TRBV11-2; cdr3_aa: CASSSGPRHGF
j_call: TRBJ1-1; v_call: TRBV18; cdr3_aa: CASSPSRSGRYTEAFF
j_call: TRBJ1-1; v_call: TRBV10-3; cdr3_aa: CAISESETAEAFF
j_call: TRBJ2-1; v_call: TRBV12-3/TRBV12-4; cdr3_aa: CASSFSLAGSSYNEQFF
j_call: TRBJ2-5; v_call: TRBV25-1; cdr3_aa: CASSDLGTGEETQYF
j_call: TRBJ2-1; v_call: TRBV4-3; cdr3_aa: CASSPAGTSLDEQFF
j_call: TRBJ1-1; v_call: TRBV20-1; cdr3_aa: CSARRPNTEAFF
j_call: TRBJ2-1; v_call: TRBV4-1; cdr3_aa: CASSHSLDNYNEQFF
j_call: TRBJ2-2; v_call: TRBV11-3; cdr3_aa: CASSLDPSLWTNTGELFF
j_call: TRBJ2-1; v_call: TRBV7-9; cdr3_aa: CAIKSLLPGQGHYNEQFF
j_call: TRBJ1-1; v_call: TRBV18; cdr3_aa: CASSRQGQGGTEAFF
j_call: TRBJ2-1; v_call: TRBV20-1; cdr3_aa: CSARNPSGVSEFF
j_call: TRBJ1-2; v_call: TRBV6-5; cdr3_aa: CASSYGRPEHYGYTF
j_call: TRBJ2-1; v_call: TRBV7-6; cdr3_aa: CASSAGVSSYNEQFF
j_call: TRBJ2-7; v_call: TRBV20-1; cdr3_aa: CSASGRARSYEQYF